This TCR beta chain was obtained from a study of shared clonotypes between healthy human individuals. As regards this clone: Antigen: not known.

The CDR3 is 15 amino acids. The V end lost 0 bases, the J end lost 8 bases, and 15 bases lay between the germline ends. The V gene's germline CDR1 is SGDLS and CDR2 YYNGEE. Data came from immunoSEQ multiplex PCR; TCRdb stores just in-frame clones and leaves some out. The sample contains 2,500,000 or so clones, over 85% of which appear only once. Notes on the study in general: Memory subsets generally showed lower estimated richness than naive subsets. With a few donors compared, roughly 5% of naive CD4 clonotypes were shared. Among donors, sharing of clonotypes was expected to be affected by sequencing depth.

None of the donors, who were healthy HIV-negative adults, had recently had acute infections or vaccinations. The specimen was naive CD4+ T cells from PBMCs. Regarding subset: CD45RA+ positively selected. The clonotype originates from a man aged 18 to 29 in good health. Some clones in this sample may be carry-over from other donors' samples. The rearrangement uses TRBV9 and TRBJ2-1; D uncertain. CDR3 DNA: TGTGCCAGCAGCGTAGAAGGCTACCCCGCCTATGAGCAGTTCTTC. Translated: CASSVEGYPAYEQFF.